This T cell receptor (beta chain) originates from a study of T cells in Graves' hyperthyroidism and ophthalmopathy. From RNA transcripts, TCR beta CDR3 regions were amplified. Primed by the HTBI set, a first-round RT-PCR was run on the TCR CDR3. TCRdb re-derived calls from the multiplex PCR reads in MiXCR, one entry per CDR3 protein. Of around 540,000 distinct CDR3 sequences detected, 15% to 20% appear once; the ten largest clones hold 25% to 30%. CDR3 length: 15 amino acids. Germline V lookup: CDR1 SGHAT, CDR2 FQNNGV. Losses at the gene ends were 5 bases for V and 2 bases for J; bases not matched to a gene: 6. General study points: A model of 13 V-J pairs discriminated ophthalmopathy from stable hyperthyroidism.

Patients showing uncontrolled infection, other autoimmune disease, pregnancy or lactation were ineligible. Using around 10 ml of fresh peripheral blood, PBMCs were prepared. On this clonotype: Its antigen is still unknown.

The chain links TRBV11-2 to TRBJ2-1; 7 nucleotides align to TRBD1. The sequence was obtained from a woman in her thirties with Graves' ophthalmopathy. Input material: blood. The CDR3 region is CASSARDRPYNEQFF. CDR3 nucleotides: TGTGCCAGCAGCGCCCGGGACAGACCCTACAATGAGCAGTTCTTC.